The source of this T cell receptor (beta chain) is a study of CD8+CD57+ T cells in acquired aplastic anemia. Study summary: Each DNA sample taken from sorted CD4+ and CD8+ cells came to 3 to 4 ug on average. Study-wide results and caveats: The study found no significant CD8+ Simpson's diversity difference between patients and controls. Common to patients and controls were 25 to 30 CD8+ CDR3 sequences.

It was genomic DNA that served as the template for profiling TCR beta VDJ and CDR3. From the reads, TCRdb called clonotypes with MiXCR, one entry per CDR3 protein. The profile covers 250,000 to 300,000 distinct CDR3 sequences, with roughly 50% appearing a single time and 7.5% to 9% taken by the ten largest. The V end was cut by 4 bases, the J end by 0 bases, with 10 bases between. This CDR3 has 15 residues. Germline V lookup: CDR1 LNHDA, CDR2 SQIVND (reference sequence). With respect to this clonotype: Its antigen is unknown.

The TCR comes from a human donor with severe aplastic anemia or a healthy control (not recorded which). The chain employs TRBV19 and TRBJ1-3; D ambiguous. Sequenced sample: sorted CD4+, CD8+, or CD8+CD57+ T cells (not recorded which) from PBMCs. CDR3 in DNA: TGTGCCAGTAGTAAAGCGGCTCGCTCTGGAAACACCATATATTTT. Translated: CASSKAARSGNTIYF. Supplemented by reference TRBV19 and TRBJ1-3, the full variable domain reads DGGITQSPKYLFRKEGQNVTLSCEQNLNHDAMYWYRQDPGQGLRLIYYSQIVNDFQKGDIAEGYSVSREKKESFPLTVTSAQKNPTAFYLCASSKAARSGNTIYFGEGSWLTVV.